This record covers a single T cell receptor beta chain. Germline V gives CDR1 SGHAT, CDR2 FQNNGV. The CDR3 has 16 residues. The trim removed 5 bases at V and 7 bases at J, leaving 15 bases unmatched. Data came from immunoSEQ multiplex PCR; TCRdb stores just in-frame clones and leaves some out. The table shows about 2.4 million clones, with under 95% occurring only once. These data originate in a study of shared clonotypes between healthy human individuals. The V gene is TRBV11-2, the J gene TRBJ1-2, with TRBD1 identical over 8 bases. The sequence was obtained from a man between 18 and 29 years old in good health. Some clones in this sample may be carry-over from other donors' samples. The sequencing sample was made of naive CD4+ T cells from PBMCs. Subset specified: CD45RA+ positively selected. CDR3: CASSRWASRGRVGYTF. The CDR3 DNA follows: TGTGCCAGCAGCCGCTGGGCATCCAGGGGGCGGGTTGGCTACACCTTC.